The next 21 T cell receptor beta chains were all read from a single sample in a study of cytomegalovirus exposure and HLA in healthy donors. The PCR was carried out with 60 Vbeta primers and 13 Jbeta primers. Assay used: immunoSEQ multiplex PCR; TCRdb lists only in-frame clones, some missing. Altogether approximately 190,000 clones are present, 75% to 80% being singletons, with the ten largest covering around 5.9%. The sample taken for sequencing was PBMCs. The receptor source for this set is a woman aged 25 to 39 in good health and CMV-seropositive.

The V and J genes are TRBV2 and TRBJ2-5, with D possibly TRBD1 on 6 matching bases. Germline values: CDR1 SNHLY, CDR2 FYNNEI. The germline V and J ends were trimmed by 7 bases and 2 bases, with 8 bases remaining between them. The CDR3 is 12 residues long. The CDR3 DNA sequence: TGTGCCAGCATTGGACAGCAAGAGACCCAGTACTTC. Protein sequence: CASIGQQETQYF.

The rearrangement joins TRBV9 to TRBJ1-2; tentative D call: TRBD1 (5 bases). V was trimmed by 2 bases and J by 4 bases, leaving 15 bases between them. The CDR3 length is 15 residues. Germline V gene lookup returns CDR1 SGDLS and CDR2 YYNGEE. In DNA form, the CDR3 reads TGTGCCAGCAGCGTCTCTGGGGGACTAAGCTATGGCTACACCTTC. Encoded protein: CASSVSGGLSYGYTF.

CDR3 nucleotide sequence: TGTGCCAGCAGCGTAAGCGGGGCCTATAATTCACCCCTCCACTTT. As protein: CASSVSGAYNSPLHF. This chain joins TRBV9 and TRBJ1-6; no clear D gene. The CDR3 totals 15 residues. V was clipped by 1 base and J by 2 bases, with 7 bases between them. The germline CDR1 and CDR2 sequences are SGDLS and YYNGEE.

The chain carries TRBV11-3 and TRBJ2-3, with D perhaps TRBD2 (7 bases). The CDR3 covers 16 residues. Germline V gene data show CDR1 as SGHNT and CDR2 as YENEEA. Trimming removed 5 bases at V and 5 bases at J, with 20 bases between. CDR3 protein: CASSNFDGGQGDTQYF. The CDR3 bases are TGTGCCAGCAGCAACTTCGACGGGGGGCAGGGAGATACGCAGTATTTT. Supplemented by reference TRBV11-3 and TRBJ2-3, the full variable domain reads EAGVVQSPRYKIIEKKQPVAFWCNPISGHNTLYWYLQNLGQGPELLIRYENEEAVDDSQLPKDRFSAERLKGVDSTLKIQPAELGDSAVYLCASSNFDGGQGDTQYFGPGTRLTVL.

The chain has TRBV27 and TRBJ2-5; possible D gene TRBD2, 6 bases. The J call may be faulty, since TRBJ2-7 better matches the DNA end. Germline V gene data show CDR1 as MNHEY and CDR2 as SMNVEV (reference sequence). The length of the CDR3 is 13 residues. The CDR3 DNA follows: TGTGCCAGCAGGGGCAGAGCGGGTGACGAGCAGTACTTC. It encodes CASRGRAGDEQYF.

CDR3 DNA: TGTGCCAGCGGGACTGGAAGACGCTACGAGCAGTACTTC. It codes for CASGTGRRYEQYF. The chain uses TRBV6-5 and TRBJ2-7; a weak D match, TRBD2 (6 bases). Germline V gives CDR1 MNHEY, CDR2 SVGAGI. The CDR3 spans 13 residues. V was clipped by 8 bases and J by 3 bases, with 14 bases between them.

The rearrangement joins TRBV27 to TRBJ2-6; 8 nucleotides match TRBD1. Germline CDR1 is MNHEY and CDR2 is SMNVEV (reference sequence). The CDR3 runs to 21 residues. V lost 2 bases and J lost 1; bases outside the gene matches: 16. Here the CDR3 reads CASSLIGQGSGGTSGANVLTF. CDR3 DNA: TGTGCCAGCAGTTTAATCGGACAGGGTAGTGGTGGGACATCTGGGGCCAACGTCCTGACTTTC.

This clone was counted between two and nine times. The chain links TRBV7-8 to TRBJ2-3, with a possible D match to TRBD1 (6 bases). CDR3 length equals 13 residues. V was trimmed by 10 bases and J by 3 bases, leaving 14 bases between them. Germline-derived CDR1 and CDR2 are SGHVS and FQNEAQ. The CDR3 region is CATSEGVTDTQYF. CDR3 bases: TGTGCCACCTCCGAGGGGGTGACAGATACGCAGTATTTT.

The chain uses TRBV5-6 and TRBJ2-1, with D perhaps matching TRBD2 (6 bases). The CDR3 sequence is 16 residues long. Germline V gene data show CDR1 as SGHDT and CDR2 as YYEEEE. Trimming left V 0 bases short and J 0 bases short, with 10 bases between. This CDR3 is CASSLDPTSSYNEQFF. The CDR3 DNA follows: TGTGCCAGCAGCTTGGACCCGACTAGCTCCTACAATGAGCAGTTCTTC.

The rearrangement links TRBV6-4 to TRBJ2-7, with a possible D match to TRBD1 (6 bases). CDR3 length: 14 amino acids. Between the trimmed V and J ends, which lost 4 bases and 2 bases, there was a span of 12 bases. Germline V gene data show CDR1 as MRHNA and CDR2 as SNTAGT. As DNA, the CDR3 is TGTGCCAGCAGTGTAGAACAGGGCCCCTACGAGCAGTACTTC. It is translated as CASSVEQGPYEQYF.

This clone was found once. J is TRBJ2-1 and V is TRBV9; 9 bases match TRBD2. V shed 6 bases and J 8 bases; nucleotides not matched to a gene: 18. Germline V gene lookup returns CDR1 SGDLS and CDR2 YYNGEE. The CDR3 consists of 17 residues. DNA for the CDR3: TGTGCCAGCACCGCCGGTTTGTGGCGGGGGGGCTTCGATGAGCAGTTCTTC. Protein product: CASTAGLWRGGFDEQFF.

The chain carries TRBV6-5 and TRBJ2-5; tentative D call: TRBD2 (6 bases). The closer fit of TRBJ2-7 to the DNA end suggests the J call may be wrong. This CDR3 contains 13 residues. The germline V gene encodes CDR1 MNHEY and CDR2 SVGAGI. DNA for the CDR3: TGTGCCAGCAGCATGACTAGGAGCTACGAGCAGTACTTC. This gives the protein CASSMTRSYEQYF.

DNA for the CDR3: TGTGCCAGTAGTATAGATAAAAGACCCGGGCAGCCCCAGCATTTT. It yields the protein CASSIDKRPGQPQHF. The V and J genes are TRBV19 and TRBJ1-5; D is undetermined. The V end lost 0 bases, the J end lost 7 bases, and 13 bases lay between the germline ends. The length of the CDR3 is 15 residues. Per germline, CDR1 LNHDA and CDR2 SQIVND (reference sequence).

V usage is TRBV2 and J usage is TRBJ2-7; 7 positions match TRBD1. The CDR3 consists of 12 residues. V dropped 6 bases and J dropped 5; count of bases not matched to a gene: 4. Per germline, CDR1 SNHLY and CDR2 FYNNEI. The CDR3 sequence: CASRLQGNEQYF. The CDR3 nucleotides are TGTGCCAGCAGATTACAGGGGAACGAGCAGTACTTC.

The rearrangement uses TRBV19 and TRBJ2-7; D is perhaps TRBD1 (5 bases). V dropped 5 bases and J dropped 7 bases, with 9 bases sitting between them. Germline loops: CDR1 LNHDA, CDR2 SQIVND (reference sequence). This CDR3 is built from 11 residues. The chain's CDR3 is CASSWGQEQYF. CDR3 sequence (DNA): TGTGCCAGTAGTTGGGGCCAGGAGCAGTACTTC.

V gene TRBV10-1 combines with J gene TRBJ1-1, with no clear D. The CDR3 is 15 residues long. Trimming cost V 4 bases and J 5 bases, with 17 bases left between them. From germline, CDR1 is WNHNN and CDR2 SYGVQD (reference sequence). The CDR3 is CASSAIVGGLTEAFF. The CDR3 DNA reads TGCGCCAGCAGTGCGATCGTCGGCGGGCTAACTGAAGCTTTCTTT.

For this clone: Other DNA sequences within the sample encode an identical CDR3. The chain carries TRBV28 and TRBJ2-7; no clear D gene. This CDR3 has 11 residues. The germline gives CDR1 MDHEN, CDR2 SYDVKM. V gave up 3 bases and J gave up 4 bases, with 4 bases separating them. This CDR3 reads CASSFRYEQYF. The CDR3 DNA reads TGTGCCAGCAGTTTCAGGTACGAGCAGTACTTC.

A remark on this clone: A read error may account for a junction end that differs from germline. The chain links TRBV4-3 to TRBJ1-2; weak D call: TRBD1 (6 bases). Per the germline V gene, CDR1 is LGHNA and CDR2 is YSLEER. CDR3 length: 14 residues. The CDR3 DNA follows: TGCGCCAGCAGCGAAGACAGGACAAACTATGGCTACACCTTC. Protein product: CASSEDRTNYGYTF.

V gene TRBV6-6 combines with J gene TRBJ1-5; D perhaps matches TRBD1 (5 bases). V shed 10 bases and J shed 3 bases, with 16 bases lying between them. CDR3 length: 14 amino acids. Germline V gene data show CDR1 as MNHNY and CDR2 as SVGAGI (reference sequence). This CDR3 is CATRVGGNNQPQHF. The CDR3 coding sequence is TGTGCCACCAGGGTCGGGGGAAACAATCAGCCCCAGCATTTT.

CDR3 sequence: CASSWTGRNTIYF. CDR3 bases: TGTGCCAGCAGCTGGACAGGTCGGAACACCATATATTTT. This chain connects TRBV5-8 to TRBJ1-3; 7 nucleotides line up with TRBD1. The CDR3 contains 13 residues. The junction had 4 bases not matched to a gene; V was cut back by 3 bases and J by 7 bases. Germline V gives CDR1 SGHTS, CDR2 YDEGEE.

Only a few counts were recorded for this clone. This sequence joins TRBV27 and TRBJ2-1, with TRBD1 as a possible D gene (5 bases). The V gene lost 6 bases and the J gene lost 13 bases, with 19 bases spanning the gap. The length of the CDR3 is 13 residues. In germline, CDR1 is MNHEY, CDR2 SMNVEV (reference sequence). DNA of the CDR3: TGTGCCAGCAGCCCCGGACACGTCGGTATTCAGTTCTTC. It translates to CASSPGHVGIQFF.